A single sample gave rise to the 21 T cell receptor beta chains below, sequenced in a study of CD4 T cells in relation to SARS-CoV-2 and coronaviruses. The antigens these receptors bind are not known. Assay: immunoSEQ multiplex PCR; the TCRdb copy retains only in-frame clones and omits some. Found here are about 38,000 clones, around four fifths of them singletons; the top ten hold 20%. Sample: memory CD4+ T cells from PBMCs, cultured in vitro. These receptors all come from an adult with COVID-19.

The chain employs TRBV2 and TRBJ2-3; unclear D gene. The CDR3 is made up of 13 amino acids. Trimming took 9 bases from V and 2 from J, leaving 12 bases between them. CDR1 is SNHLY, CDR2 FYNNEI, per germline. The CDR3 DNA is TGTGCCAGTACAAGGAGCTTCACAGATACGCAGTATTTT. It yields the protein CASTRSFTDTQYF.

This clone was observed a handful of times. The chain combines TRBV5-8 with TRBJ2-5; D not certain. The germline V and J ends were trimmed by 0 bases and 5 bases, with 20 bases remaining between them. Per germline, CDR1 SGHTS and CDR2 YDEGEE. The CDR3 is 17 amino acids. CDR3 loop: CASSLGSVVGLGETQYF. The CDR3 bases are TGTGCCAGCAGCTTGGGCTCCGTAGTTGGTCTGGGGGAGACCCAGTACTTC.

The CDR3 nucleotides are TGCGCCAGCAGAGGGTTTACAGGGCGGCAAGAGACCCAGTACTTC. This translates into CASRGFTGRQETQYF. The rearrangement uses TRBV5-1 and TRBJ2-5, with D tentatively TRBD1 (6 bases). V lost 5 bases, J lost 2 bases, and 16 bases lay in between. CDR1 SGHRS and CDR2 YFSETQ come from the germline V gene. The CDR3 sequence is 15 residues long.

This sequence joins TRBV5-4 and TRBJ2-2; 7 positions agree with TRBD1. The CDR3 totals 13 residues. Germline lookup yields CDR1 SGHNT and CDR2 YYREEE (reference sequence). V shed 3 bases and J 6 bases; nucleotides not matched to a gene: 2. The CDR3 is CASSSDRAGELFF. Written as DNA, the CDR3 is TGTGCCAGCAGCTCCGACAGGGCCGGGGAGCTGTTTTTT.

The V and J genes are TRBV5-4 and TRBJ2-6; D perhaps matches TRBD1 (6 bases). Trimming removed 0 bases at V and 0 bases at J, with 7 bases between. CDR3 length: 16 residues. Looked up from germline, CDR1 is SGHNT and CDR2 is YYREEE (reference sequence). In DNA, the CDR3 is TGTGCCAGCAGCTTGGGACAGGTCTCTGGGGCCAACGTCCTGACTTTC. It encodes CASSLGQVSGANVLTF.

V gene TRBV28 combines with J gene TRBJ2-5, with D uncertain. This CDR3 is built from 16 residues. The germline CDR1 and CDR2 sequences are MDHEN and SYDVKM. Trimming shortened V by 6 bases and J by 0 bases, and 17 bases separated the two germline ends. The CDR3 is CASRKRLQSYQETQYF. The CDR3 nucleotides read TGTGCCAGCAGGAAACGATTACAGTCGTACCAAGAGACCCAGTACTTC.

The rearrangement joins TRBV10-2 to TRBJ1-2, with a tentative D call TRBD1 (6 bases). The V gene lost 1 base and the J gene lost 4 bases, with 16 bases spanning the gap. Germline V gene data show CDR1 as WSHSY and CDR2 as SAAADI. The CDR3 spans 16 residues. CDR3 DNA sequence: TGCGCCAGCAGTGAGTTAGGCCAGGGGCCACCCTATGGCTACACCTTC. It specifies CASSELGQGPPYGYTF.

This chain connects TRBV28 to TRBJ2-6; perhaps TRBD1 as D (7 bases). There are 19 residues in the CDR3. The V end lost 5 bases, the J end lost 0 bases, and 20 bases lay between the germline ends. Germline V gene lookup returns CDR1 MDHEN and CDR2 SYDVKM. CDR3 residues: CASSHYRGLTDSGANVLTF. The CDR3 region has the DNA TGTGCCAGCAGTCACTACAGGGGACTGACTGACTCTGGGGCCAACGTCCTGACTTTC.

This clone was seen more than once but under ten times. The chain joins TRBV3-1 (or the pseudogene TRBV3-2) to TRBJ2-5; a weak D match, TRBD2 (5 bases). V lost 4 bases and J lost 5, with 14 bases in between. Germline lookup yields CDR1 LGHDT and CDR2 YNNKEL (reference sequence). The CDR3 sequence is 14 residues long. CDR3 bases: TGTGCCAGCAGCCTGACCGGCGGGTTGGAGACCCAGTACTTC. This translates into CASSLTGGLETQYF.

V and J are TRBV5-6 and TRBJ2-7; TRBD2 is a possible D gene (5 bases). Germline-derived CDR1 and CDR2 are SGHDT and YYEEEE. V lost 5 bases and J 0 bases, leaving 12 bases between the germline ends. The CDR3 length is 14 residues. CDR3 in amino acids: CASSKRGSSYEQYF. In DNA, the CDR3 is TGTGCCAGCAGTAAACGGGGAAGCTCCTACGAGCAGTACTTC.

Details on this clone: The junction does not match germline at one end; this may be a read error. The chain uses TRBV28 and TRBJ2-3, with 7 bases lining up with TRBD1. Germline lookup yields CDR1 MDHEN and CDR2 SYDVKM. The CDR3 sequence is 15 residues long. CDR3 in DNA: TGTGCCAGCAGTTTAGGAAGGGGGCCCACAGTTACGCAGTATTTT. Encoded protein: CASSLGRGPTVTQYF.

The rearrangement uses TRBV11-2 and TRBJ2-5, with 8 bases aligning to TRBD2. Germline trimming cut 6 bases from V and 3 bases from J; bases unmatched to any gene: 9. Germline assignment: CDR1 SGHAT and CDR2 FQNNGV. CDR3 size: 15 residues. CDR3 sequence: CASRPIAGRKETQYF. CDR3 nucleotide sequence: TGTGCCAGCAGGCCCATAGCGGGACGGAAAGAGACCCAGTACTTC.

The chain has TRBV7-8 and TRBJ2-5, with D perhaps matching TRBD1 (6 bases). V gave up 1 base and J gave up 2 bases, with 17 bases separating them. Germline CDR1 SGHVS, CDR2 FQNEAQ. The CDR3 spans 17 residues. DNA of the CDR3: TGTGCCAGCAGCTTAGTAAGAACAGGGCCCGCTCAAGAGACCCAGTACTTC. Amino acid sequence: CASSLVRTGPAQETQYF.

The chain joins TRBV3-1 (or the pseudogene TRBV3-2) to TRBJ2-7, with a weak D call TRBD1 (5 bases). V was clipped by 1 base and J by 5 bases, with 9 bases between them. The length of the CDR3 is 13 residues. Germline assignment: CDR1 LGHDT and CDR2 YNNKEL (reference sequence). For the CDR3, the DNA is TGTGCCAGCAGCCAAGGACAGCCCGACGAGCAGTACTTC. Translating gives CASSQGQPDEQYF.

This clone was detected a few times. The V call is TRBV5-1, the J call TRBJ2-2; D tentatively reads TRBD1 or TRBD2 (5 bases each). With 0 bases removed from V and 2 bases from J, the gap between germline ends came to 8 bases. Germline V gene data show CDR1 as SGHRS and CDR2 as YFSETQ. This CDR3 contains 15 residues. The CDR3 region is CASSLARGNTGELFF. CDR3 in DNA: TGCGCCAGCAGCTTGGCACGGGGCAACACCGGGGAGCTGTTTTTT.

The chain employs TRBV15 and TRBJ2-3, with no clear D. Between the trimmed V and J ends, which lost 1 base and 0 bases, there was a span of 11 bases. Per germline, CDR1 LNHNV and CDR2 YYDKDF (reference sequence). The CDR3 extends over 16 amino acids. The CDR3 loop reads CATSRVRVPSTDTQYF. In DNA form, the CDR3 reads TGTGCCACCAGCAGAGTCAGAGTGCCTAGCACAGATACGCAGTATTTT.

The chain combines TRBV3-1 (or the pseudogene TRBV3-2) with TRBJ2-7, with 7 bases identical to TRBD1. Germline CDR1 and CDR2: LGHDT and YNNKEL (reference sequence). V shed 7 bases, J shed 4 bases, and the junction held 7 bases outside the gene matches. The length of the CDR3 is 13 residues. CDR3 nucleotides: TGTGCCAGCACGGAGACAGGGAGATACGAGCAGTACTTC. Protein product: CASTETGRYEQYF.

The chain joins TRBV24-1 to TRBJ2-1; 7 bases match TRBD2. Per the germline V gene, CDR1 is KGHDR and CDR2 is SFDVKD. The junction had 5 bases not matched to a gene; V was cut back by 1 base and J by 12 bases. CDR3 length: 13 residues. The CDR3 here is CATSDFVAGGQFF. CDR3 sequence (DNA): TGTGCCACCAGTGATTTCGTAGCGGGTGGGCAGTTCTTC.

The chain links TRBV7-2 to TRBJ2-7; 10 nucleotides match TRBD2. V lost 3 bases and J lost 7; bases outside the gene matches: 15. The CDR3 has 17 amino acids. Germline lookup yields CDR1 SGHTA and CDR2 FQGNSA. The CDR3 DNA is TGTGCCAGCAGCTTCCGGACTAGCGGCGAGTCGGTCGGAGAGCAGTACTTC. Its translation: CASSFRTSGESVGEQYF.

This clone has just a few counts. CDR3 sequence (DNA): TGTGCCAGCACCCCAGGGGGACGCAATGAGCAGTTCTTC. It encodes CASTPGGRNEQFF. V usage is TRBV9 and J usage is TRBJ2-1; TRBD1 matches at 7 bases. The germline gives CDR1 SGDLS, CDR2 YYNGEE. V trimming: 6 bases; J trimming: 6 bases; junction bases outside the gene matches: 6. The CDR3 loop spans 13 amino acids. Variable domain in full (rest from reference TRBV9 and TRBJ2-1): DSGVTQTPKHLITATGQRVTLRCSPRSGDLSVYWYQQSLDQGLQFLIQYYNGEERAKGNILERFSAQQFPDLHSELNLSSLELGDSALYFCASTPGGRNEQFFGPGTRLTVL.

The rearrangement uses TRBV6-1 and TRBJ1-1; D call uncertain. CDR3 length: 11 residues. The ends were cut back, 1 base at V and 7 bases at J, with 4 bases in the middle. CDR1 is MNHNS and CDR2 is SASEGT in the germline V gene. The CDR3 loop is CASSEGGEAFF. CDR3 nucleotides: TGTGCCAGCAGTGAAGGGGGTGAAGCTTTCTTT.